The clone carrying this TCR beta chain is a singleton in its sample. The antigen remains undetermined. This sample stems from a study of shared clonotypes between healthy human individuals. Regarding the study as a whole: The sole specimen, blood, was sampled, and tissue repertoires likely differ. In general, naive subsets displayed greater estimated richness than memory subsets did.

Clones were read by immunoSEQ multiplex PCR, and TCRdb kept only the in-frame ones, dropping some. This table has fewer than 2.5 million clones, 90% to 95% appearing once. V was pared by 1 base and J by 8 bases, with 6 bases of the junction left unmatched. The germline V gene encodes CDR1 SEHNR and CDR2 FQNEAQ (reference sequence). The CDR3 loop spans 14 amino acids. Every contributor of samples was a Caucasian grown-up residing in Nashville, Tennessee. Negatively enriched CD4+ T cells were divided by CD45RA into naive and memory. The source is a man younger than 35 in good health. Some clones in this sample may be carry-over from other donors' samples. The genes are TRBV7-9 and TRBJ1-2, with 8 nucleotides matching TRBD1. The specimen was naive CD4+ T cells from PBMCs. As for subset: CD45RA+ positively selected. CDR3 amino acids: CASSLDLTGVGYTF. CDR3 nucleotide sequence: TGTGCCAGCAGCTTAGACTTGACAGGGGTCGGCTACACCTTC.